This T cell receptor beta chain derives from a study of blood T cells in healthy people across ages. Primed by a sample-barcoded 5' primer and a J-beta primer mix, a second PCR proceeded for 7 to 11 cycles. MiXCR, applied by TCRdb to the 5' RACE reads, yields one record per CDR3 protein. The repertoire holds hundreds of thousands of distinct CDR3 sequences, with approximately 50% as singletons. RNA extraction gave at least 6 micrograms of total RNA per sample. The CDR3 runs to 13 residues. Looked up from germline, CDR1 is DFQATT and CDR2 is SNEGSKA (reference sequence). Between the trimmed V and J ends, which lost 6 bases and 7 bases, there was a span of 19 bases.

The J gene is TRBJ2-7, the V gene TRBV20-1, with D possibly being TRBD1 or TRBD2 (6 bases each). The sequencing sample was made of blood. The TCR comes from an older woman in good health. CDR3: CSAEGGHGDEQYF. Here the CDR3 DNA reads TGCAGTGCCGAGGGGGGACACGGCGATGAGCAGTACTTC.